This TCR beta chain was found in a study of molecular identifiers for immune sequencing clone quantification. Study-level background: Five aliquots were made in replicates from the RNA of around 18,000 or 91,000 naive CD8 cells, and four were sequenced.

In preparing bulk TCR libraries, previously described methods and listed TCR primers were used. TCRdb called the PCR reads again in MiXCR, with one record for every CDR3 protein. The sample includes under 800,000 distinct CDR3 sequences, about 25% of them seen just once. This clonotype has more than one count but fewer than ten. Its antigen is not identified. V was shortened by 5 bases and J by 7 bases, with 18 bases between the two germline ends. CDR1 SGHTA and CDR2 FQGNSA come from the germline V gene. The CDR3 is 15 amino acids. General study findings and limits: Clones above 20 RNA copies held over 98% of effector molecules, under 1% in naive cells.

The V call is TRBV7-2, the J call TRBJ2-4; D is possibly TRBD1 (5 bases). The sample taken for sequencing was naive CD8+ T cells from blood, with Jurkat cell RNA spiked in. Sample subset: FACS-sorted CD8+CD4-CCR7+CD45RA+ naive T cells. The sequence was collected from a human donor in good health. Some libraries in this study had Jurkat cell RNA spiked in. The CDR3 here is CASSQTVIARNIQYF. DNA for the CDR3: TGTGCCAGCAGCCAGACAGTAATAGCCCGGAACATTCAGTACTTC.